What follows are 14 T cell receptor beta chains derived from one specimen sequenced in a study of T cell repertoires in cytomegalovirus infection. MiXCR, applied by TCRdb to the reads, yields one record per CDR3 protein. The sample carries 150,000 to 200,000 distinct CDR3 sequences, roughly 27% recorded once. The sample consisted of PBMCs. All receptors derive from a human donor in good health (CMV status not recorded). Some clones in this sample may be carry-over from other donors' samples.

In regard to this clonotype: One base away lies a much larger clone, so this may be a sequencing read error. The chain employs TRBV6-2 or TRBV6-3 and TRBJ2-5, with 11 bases aligning to TRBD2. V shed 4 bases and J 4 bases; nucleotides not matched to a gene: 5. Germline lookup yields CDR1 MNHEY and CDR2 SVGEGT. The CDR3 spans 15 residues. The DNA of the CDR3 is TGTGCCAGCAGTTGGAATAGCGGGGGGGCAGAGACCCAGTACTTC. Its translation: CASSWNSGGAETQYF.

The rearrangement links TRBV5-1 to TRBJ2-1, with 10 nucleotides matching TRBD2. The CDR3 sequence is 15 residues long. The germline V gene encodes CDR1 SGHRS and CDR2 YFSETQ. J gave up 9 bases and V 3 bases, and 9 bases lay outside the gene matches. The CDR3 here is CASSYSTSGDGEQFF. In nucleotides, the CDR3 is TGCGCCAGCAGCTATAGCACTAGCGGGGATGGTGAGCAGTTCTTC.

The table lists this clonotype with a few counts. V gene TRBV7-2 combines with J gene TRBJ2-7; 8 nucleotides align to TRBD2. The trim removed 5 bases at V and 1 base at J, leaving 7 bases unmatched. The CDR3 consists of 15 residues. The germline gives CDR1 SGHTA, CDR2 FQGNSA. CDR3 nucleotide sequence: TGTGCCAGCAGCCGACGCGCGGGGGGATCCTACGAGCAGTACTTC. This translates into CASSRRAGGSYEQYF.

This clonotype was seen only a few times. V and J are TRBV15 and TRBJ1-5; D is ambiguous. Germline V gives CDR1 LNHNV, CDR2 YYDKDF (reference sequence). Trimming took 1 base from V and 0 from J, leaving 1 base between them. CDR3 length equals 13 residues. CDR3 protein: CATSRVSNQPQHF. CDR3 nucleotide sequence: TGTGCCACCAGCAGAGTTAGCAATCAGCCCCAGCATTTT.

This clonotype has at least ten counts. This chain uses TRBV7-6 with TRBJ1-4; 12 bases line up with TRBD1. Losses at the gene ends were 1 base for V and 7 bases for J; bases not matched to a gene: 10. The germline V gene encodes CDR1 SGHVS and CDR2 FNYEAQ. The CDR3 runs to 18 residues. CDR3 nucleotide sequence: TGTGCCAGCAGCTTAGAAGGGACAGGGGGCGAGAATGGTGAAAAACTGTTTTTT. Translating it yields CASSLEGTGGENGEKLFF.

The sample holds a few counts of this clonotype. Sequence at one end of the junction differs from germline and may be a read error. The chain couples TRBV6-6 to TRBJ2-1, with a weak D call TRBD2 (7 bases). The CDR3 length is 13 residues. In germline, CDR1 is MNHNY, CDR2 SVGAGI (reference sequence). The CDR3 here is CATSGRGLNEQFF. The DNA for the CDR3 is TGTGCCACCAGTGGGCGGGGGCTCAATGAGCAGTTCTTC.

This clonotype has just a few counts. The gene calls are TRBV5-6 and TRBJ2-1; 12 nucleotides align to TRBD2. The trim removed 2 bases at V and 12 bases at J, leaving 9 bases unmatched. The CDR3 runs to 15 residues. The germline V gene encodes CDR1 SGHDT and CDR2 YYEEEE. CDR3 loop: CASSFPPSGGEGQFF. The CDR3 DNA is TGTGCCAGCAGCTTTCCGCCTAGCGGGGGGGAGGGGCAGTTCTTC.

The chain uses TRBV5-1 and TRBJ2-7; D remains ambiguous. From germline, CDR1 is SGHRS and CDR2 YFSETQ. The CDR3 is made up of 15 amino acids. The ends were cut back, 0 bases at V and 0 bases at J, with 10 bases in the middle. As DNA, the CDR3 is TGCGCCAGCAGCTTGGACCAGTTTAGCTCCTACGAGCAGTACTTC. Translating gives CASSLDQFSSYEQYF.

V and J are TRBV12-3 or TRBV12-4 and TRBJ1-4; TRBD1 agrees at 7 bases. The J segment lost 0 bases and the V segment lost 3 bases, leaving 10 bases of the junction unmatched. CDR3 length: 18 amino acids. In DNA, the CDR3 is TGTGCCAGCAGTTTTCTCTTTGGACAGGTCACAACTAATGAAAAACTGTTTTTT. Its protein is CASSFLFGQVTTNEKLFF.

V gene TRBV11-2 combines with J gene TRBJ2-1; TRBD2 is a possible D gene (5 bases). The ends were cut back, 3 bases at V and 11 bases at J, with 11 bases in the middle. Germline V lookup: CDR1 SGHAT, CDR2 FQNNGV. The CDR3 sequence is 12 residues long. CDR3 DNA sequence: TGTGCCAGCAGCTTTCGACGGGATAAGCAGTTCTTC. Residues: CASSFRRDKQFF.

Many counts were recorded for this clonotype. J is TRBJ2-7 and V is TRBV6-2 or TRBV6-3, with a tentative D call TRBD1 (6 bases). Germline lookup yields CDR1 MNHEY and CDR2 SVGEGT. V was pared by 0 bases and J by 3 bases, with 15 bases between. The CDR3 is made up of 16 amino acids. The CDR3 sequence is CASSYSVTGEDYEQYF. The CDR3 DNA sequence: TGTGCCAGCAGTTACTCGGTGACAGGTGAAGACTACGAGCAGTACTTC.

This clonotype was seen only a few times. This chain links TRBV6-4 with TRBJ1-1; D remains unclear. The CDR3 length is 13 residues. Trimming stripped 4 bases from V and 3 bases from J, with 9 bases between. Germline V lookup: CDR1 MRHNA, CDR2 SNTAGT. Here the CDR3 reads CASSAARDTEAFF. CDR3 bases: TGTGCCAGCAGTGCCGCGAGGGACACTGAAGCTTTCTTT.

Here the CDR3 reads CASSHRDSYEQYF. CDR3 bases: TGTGCCAGCAGTCACAGGGATTCCTACGAGCAGTACTTC. V gene TRBV5-4 combines with J gene TRBJ2-7, with D perhaps matching TRBD1 (6 bases). Germline V CDR1 and CDR2: SGHNT, YYREEE (reference sequence). The CDR3 is made up of 13 amino acids. Trimming removed 5 bases from V and 1 base from J, with 10 bases in between.

This clonotype has ten or more counts. The rearrangement joins TRBV7-2 to TRBJ1-1; tentative D call: TRBD1 (5 bases). CDR1 and CDR2 from the germline V gene are SGHTA and FQGNSA. This CDR3 has 17 amino acids. V was shortened by 5 bases and J by 0 bases, with 19 bases between the two germline ends. CDR3 region: CASSPVGWGRLNTEAFF. DNA for the CDR3: TGTGCCAGCAGCCCAGTGGGGTGGGGCAGACTGAACACTGAAGCTTTCTTT. Full variable domain (missing parts from reference TRBV7-2 and TRBJ1-1): GAGVSQSPSNKVTEKGKDVELRCDPISGHTALYWYRQSLGQGLEFLIYFQGNSAPDKSGLPSDRFSAERTGGSVSTLTIQRTQQEDSAVYLCASSPVGWGRLNTEAFFGQGTRLTVV.